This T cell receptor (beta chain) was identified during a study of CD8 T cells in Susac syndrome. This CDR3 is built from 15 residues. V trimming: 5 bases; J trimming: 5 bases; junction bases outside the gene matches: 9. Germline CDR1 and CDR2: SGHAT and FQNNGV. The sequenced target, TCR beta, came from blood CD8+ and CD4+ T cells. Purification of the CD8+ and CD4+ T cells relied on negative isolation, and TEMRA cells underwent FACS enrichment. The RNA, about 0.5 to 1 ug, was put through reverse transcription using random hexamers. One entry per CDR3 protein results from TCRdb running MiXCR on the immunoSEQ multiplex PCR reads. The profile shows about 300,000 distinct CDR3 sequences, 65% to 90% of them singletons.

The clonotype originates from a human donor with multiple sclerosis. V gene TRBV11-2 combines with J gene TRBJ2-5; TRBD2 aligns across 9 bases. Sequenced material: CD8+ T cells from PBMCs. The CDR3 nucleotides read TGTGCCAGCAGCGCCGGGGCGGGAGGGAGGGAGACCCAGTACTTC. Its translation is CASSAGAGGRETQYF.